This record covers a single T cell receptor (beta chain). Its specificity is not known. At one of its ends the junction is not consistent with the germline gene, which may arise from a read error. Germline CDR1 LGHDT, CDR2 YNNKEL (reference sequence). The CDR3 contains 19 residues. The sample comes from a study of T-cell reconstitution after alpha-beta-depleted transplantation in children. Study results and caveats: At one year after transplant, newly produced T cells mostly accounted for T-cell counts and diversity. About two months after transplant, alpha-beta T cells reportedly came from several hundred expanded graft clones. Surviving recipient T cells and thymic progenitors produced the high day-60 TCRbeta diversity seen in some patients.

The authors prepared the TCRbeta library with unique molecular identifiers. In TCRdb, the PCR reads were re-called with MiXCR into one record per CDR3 protein. The repertoire holds approximately 70,000 distinct CDR3 sequences, with roughly 4.9% as singletons. The source material was PBMCs, mostly from graft donor cells, sampled 180 days after TCRalphabeta/CD19-depleted stem cell transplant. The sequence was collected from a boy under two years old who had a stem cell transplant for acute myeloid leukemia, so the T cells may come from the graft donor. This chain links TRBV3-1 with TRBJ2-1; perhaps D is TRBD1 or TRBD2 (6 bases each). The CDR3 spells CACSQRAPGAWVQYNEQFF. The CDR3 nucleotides read TGTGCCTGCAGCCAGCGGGCCCCGGGGGCCTGGGTCCAATACAATGAGCAGTTCTTC.